The rows below give T cell receptor beta chains drawn from one sample of a study of breast tumors, draining lymph nodes, adjacent tissues. TCRdb reanalysed the multiplex PCR reads using MiXCR and keeps one entry per CDR3 protein. This sample has some 130,000 distinct CDR3 sequences, with 21% found just once. Sequenced sample: axillary lymph node tissue. All receptors come from a female donor with breast cancer. Some clones in this sample may be carry-over from other donors' samples. Each CDR3 is given with its conserved first and last residue. A D gene is named only where the DNA matches it firmly. Clone size appears in some rows only: once, few, many, or a class for an expanded clone.

V | D | size | CDR3
TRBV3-1 | TRBD2 | many | CASSRGAGGRNEQFF
TRBV9 | NA | many | CASSAGLSLSTDTQYF
TRBV5-1 | TRBD1 | many | CASSLRTGGEQYF
TRBV30 | NA | many | CATSNYGYTF
TRBV5-8 | NA | many | CASNLEQGQETQYF
TRBV9 | TRBD2 | many | CASSVVLAGGEQYF
TRBV10-3 | TRBD1 | many | CAGGTGSSYEQYF
TRBV29-1 | NA | many | CSVNYLGPEQYF
TRBV7-8 | NA | many | CASSPTWGGEGSEQYF
TRBV7-9 | NA | many | CASSSPYSGELFF
TRBV13 | NA | NA | CACSLGPDNEQFF
TRBV6-1 | TRBD2 | NA | CASLLAGGSTDTQYF
TRBV11-2 | NA | many | CASTRGLDTDTQYF
TRBV27 | NA | many | CASSPRDRPLYGYTF
TRBV11-2 | NA | many | CASSLGPFRQPQHF
TRBV3-1 | TRBD1 | NA | CASSQDSGGLNYGYTF
TRBV5-5 | TRBD1 | many | CASTRTGTFYNEQFF
TRBV19 | NA | NA | CASSTFNQPQHF
TRBV7-8 | TRBD1 | medium-sized | CASSLAGTAYYEQYF
TRBV18 | NA | many | CASSLRQAQETQYF
TRBV5-8 | NA | many | CASSFPLTGLTGELFF
TRBV19 | NA | many | CASSIMDILNTGELFF
TRBV4-2 | NA | many | CASSQDRRGRIEQFF
TRBV11-2 | NA | many | CASAGTALLNEQFF
TRBV28 | NA | many | CASSTGTTYEQYF
TRBV6-5 | NA | many | CASSYDAFSGNTIYF
TRBV7-9 | NA | NA | CASSLGFGAETQHF
TRBV28 | NA | NA | CASSAPGLAPRETQYF
TRBV18 | TRBD2 | many | CASSGAAGVYEQFF
TRBV3-1 | NA | many | CASSKSADFNEKLFF
TRBV28 | TRBD2 | NA | CASSFQRESDTQCF
TRBV11-2 | TRBD2 | NA | CASSLLSGSSGETQYF
TRBV5-1 | TRBD1 | many | CASSLAGTGAEQYF
TRBV4-1 | NA | many | CASSQPGQYQETQYF
TRBV3-1 | NA | many | CASSQDGNYGYTF
TRBV30 | TRBD2 | many | CAWTPGGGGEQYF
TRBV3-1 | NA | NA | CASSRELPGSTIYF
TRBV28 | NA | NA | CASSQGTSHEQYF
TRBV28 | TRBD1 | many | CASSKTSTGIYEQYF
TRBV15 | NA | many | CATSRDPAAYNEQFF
TRBV10-2 | TRBD1 | many | CASSESRTGQETQYF
TRBV4-1 | NA | many | CASSERTAANYGYTF
TRBV12-3/TRBV12-4 | NA | many | CASSFGTNEQFF
TRBV2 | NA | many | CASSRDFSIYEQYF
TRBV19 | NA | NA | CASSIALDSYNEQFF